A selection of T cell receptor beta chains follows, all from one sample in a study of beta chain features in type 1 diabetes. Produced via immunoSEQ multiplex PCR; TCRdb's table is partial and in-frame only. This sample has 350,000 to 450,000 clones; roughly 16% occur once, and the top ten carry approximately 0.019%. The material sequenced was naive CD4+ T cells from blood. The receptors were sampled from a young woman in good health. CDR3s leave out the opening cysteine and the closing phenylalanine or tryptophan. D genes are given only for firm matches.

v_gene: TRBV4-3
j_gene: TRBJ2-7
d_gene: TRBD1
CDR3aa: ASSQQDRGSYEQY

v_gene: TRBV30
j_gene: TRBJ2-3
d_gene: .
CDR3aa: AWTGITDTQY

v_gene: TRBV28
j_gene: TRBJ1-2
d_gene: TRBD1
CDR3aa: ASSATGLGYT

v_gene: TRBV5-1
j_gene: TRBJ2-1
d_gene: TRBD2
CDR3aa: ASSKELAVYNEQF

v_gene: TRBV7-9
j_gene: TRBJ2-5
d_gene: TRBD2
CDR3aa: ASSFSTGGGTQY

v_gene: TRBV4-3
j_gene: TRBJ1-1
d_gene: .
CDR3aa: ASSLRQAKDTEAF

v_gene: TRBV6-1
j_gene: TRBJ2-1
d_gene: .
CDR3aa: ASSLPRDEQF

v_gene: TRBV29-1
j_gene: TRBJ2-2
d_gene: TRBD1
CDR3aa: SAPGGTGELF

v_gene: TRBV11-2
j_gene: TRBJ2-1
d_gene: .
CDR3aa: ASSPQGRQF

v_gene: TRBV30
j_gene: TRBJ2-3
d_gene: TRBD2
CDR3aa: AWRMAGGTDTQY

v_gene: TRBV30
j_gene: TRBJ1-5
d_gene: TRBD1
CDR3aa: AWETTNRGRLKSNQPQH

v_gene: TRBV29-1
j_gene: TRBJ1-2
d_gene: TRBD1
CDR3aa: SVSGTGYGYT

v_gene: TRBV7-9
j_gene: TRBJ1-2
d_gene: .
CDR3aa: ASSFGSGSDYGYT

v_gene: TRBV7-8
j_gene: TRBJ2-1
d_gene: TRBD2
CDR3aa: ASSLVNPQASGVYEQF

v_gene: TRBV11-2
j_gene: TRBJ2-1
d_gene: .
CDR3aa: ASSQDSTYNEQF

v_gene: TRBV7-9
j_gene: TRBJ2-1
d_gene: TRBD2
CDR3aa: ASSRRSSGEGNEQF

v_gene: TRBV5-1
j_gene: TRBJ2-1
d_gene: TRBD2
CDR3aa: ASRGTSGNNEQF

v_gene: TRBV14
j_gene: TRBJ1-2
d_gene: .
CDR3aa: ASSQHAYYGYT

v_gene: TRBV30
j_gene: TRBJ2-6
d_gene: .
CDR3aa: AWSPAAGANVLT

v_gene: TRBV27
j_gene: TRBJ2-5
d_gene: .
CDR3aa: ASSSLRLVGQETQY

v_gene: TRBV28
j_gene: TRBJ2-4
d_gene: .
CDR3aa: ASSGPGTRLAKNIQY

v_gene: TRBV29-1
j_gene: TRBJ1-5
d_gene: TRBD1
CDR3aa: SGGQGLNQPQH

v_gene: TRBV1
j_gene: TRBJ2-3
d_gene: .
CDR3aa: TSSHAPEAGGTDTQY

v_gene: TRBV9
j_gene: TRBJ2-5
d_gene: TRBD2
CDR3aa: ASSGTSGQETQY

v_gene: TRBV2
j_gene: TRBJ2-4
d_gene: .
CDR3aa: ASSTEAKNIQY

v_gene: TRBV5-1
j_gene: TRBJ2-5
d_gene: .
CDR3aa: ASSREETQY

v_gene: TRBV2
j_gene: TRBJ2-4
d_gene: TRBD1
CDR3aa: ASSGQGHMQY

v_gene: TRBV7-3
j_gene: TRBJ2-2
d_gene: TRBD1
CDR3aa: ASSTGQLPNTGELF

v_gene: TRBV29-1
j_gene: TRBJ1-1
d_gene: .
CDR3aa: SVEGRLNTEAF

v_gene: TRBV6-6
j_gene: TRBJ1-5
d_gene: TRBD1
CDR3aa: ASSYGQGGSNQPQH

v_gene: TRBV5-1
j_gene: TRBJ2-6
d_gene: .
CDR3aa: ASSLVVSGANVLT

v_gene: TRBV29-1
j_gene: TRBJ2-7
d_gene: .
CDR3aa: SVEPGGTYEQY

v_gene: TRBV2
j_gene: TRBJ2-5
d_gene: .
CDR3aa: ASSYVEETQY

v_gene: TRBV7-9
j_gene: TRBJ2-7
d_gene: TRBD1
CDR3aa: ASSLGQGGTLTPGEQY

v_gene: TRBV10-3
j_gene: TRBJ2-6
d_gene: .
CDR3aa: AISESAGSGANVLT

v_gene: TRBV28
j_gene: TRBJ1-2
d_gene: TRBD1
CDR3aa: ASFGQGKIYGYT

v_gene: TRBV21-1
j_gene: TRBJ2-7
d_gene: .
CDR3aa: ASSSIERGKYEQY

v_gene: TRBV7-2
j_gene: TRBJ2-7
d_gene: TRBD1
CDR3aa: ASSETGSSYEQY

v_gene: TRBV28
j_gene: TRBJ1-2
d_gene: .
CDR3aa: ASSSLRDAKGYT

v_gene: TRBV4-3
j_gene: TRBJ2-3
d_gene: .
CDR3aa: ASSQARYTDTQY

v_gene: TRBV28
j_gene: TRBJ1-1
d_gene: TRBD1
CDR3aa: ASSPGQLTTEAF

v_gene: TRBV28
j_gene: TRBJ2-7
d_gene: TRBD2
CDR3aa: ASRFSGRNNYEQY

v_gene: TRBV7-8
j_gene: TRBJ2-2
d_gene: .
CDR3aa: ASSLRVADANTGELF

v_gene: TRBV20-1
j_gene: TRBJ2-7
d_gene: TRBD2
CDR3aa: SALTSSEQY

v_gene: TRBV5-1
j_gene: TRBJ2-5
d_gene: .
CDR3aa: ASSPGRKETQY

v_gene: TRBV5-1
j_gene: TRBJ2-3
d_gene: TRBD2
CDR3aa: ASSLLGGRVDTQY

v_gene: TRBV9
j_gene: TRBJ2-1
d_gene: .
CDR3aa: ASSSTSFDEQF

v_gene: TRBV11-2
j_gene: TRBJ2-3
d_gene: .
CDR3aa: ASSPRVDTQY

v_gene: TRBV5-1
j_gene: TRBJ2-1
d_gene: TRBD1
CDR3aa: ASRIGGTYNEQF